This T cell receptor (beta chain) was sequenced in a study of blood T cell repertoires in COVID-19. The wider study: Researchers got acute and convalescent COVID-19 samples from the United States, Italy and Spain. The cDNA or gDNA used as material had been derived from T cells, B-cell-depleted T cells, or PBMCs.

Original analysis: It was from reference gene primer amplification that nucleated cell counts were estimated. The repertoire was sequenced with immunoSEQ multiplex PCR; TCRdb's copy has only in-frame clones and lacks some. The V and J calls and the clone size are those of that table, but D and trimming were determined from the DNA. The repertoire holds approximately 46,000 clones, with about 90% as singletons. V lost 6 bases to trimming and J lost 8 bases, with 16 bases between them. Per the germline V gene, CDR1 is SNHLY and CDR2 is FYNNEI. This CDR3 is built from 13 residues. Sequences were obtained from peripheral blood. This TCR derives from a man aged 65-85 years with active COVID-19. V gene TRBV2 combines with J gene TRBJ1-2; a possible D gene is TRBD1 (5 bases). As DNA, the CDR3 is TGTGCCAGCAGGGGACCCGCGGGGGGGGGCTACACCTTC. Translated: CASRGPAGGGYTF.